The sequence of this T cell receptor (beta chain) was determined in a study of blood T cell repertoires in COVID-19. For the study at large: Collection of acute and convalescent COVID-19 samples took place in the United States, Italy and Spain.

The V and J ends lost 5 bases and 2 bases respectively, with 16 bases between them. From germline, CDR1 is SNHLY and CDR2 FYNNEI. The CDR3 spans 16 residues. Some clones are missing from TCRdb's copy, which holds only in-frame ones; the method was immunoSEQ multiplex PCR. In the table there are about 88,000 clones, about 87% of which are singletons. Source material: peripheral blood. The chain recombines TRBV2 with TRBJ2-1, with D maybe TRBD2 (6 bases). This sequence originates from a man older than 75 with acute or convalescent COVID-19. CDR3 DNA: TGTGCCAGCAGTAGGATTGCGGGACCAACCTACAATGAGCAGTTCTTC. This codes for CASSRIAGPTYNEQFF. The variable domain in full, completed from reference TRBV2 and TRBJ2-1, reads EPEVTQTPSHQVTQMGQEVILRCVPISNHLYFYWYRQILGQKVEFLVSFYNNEISEKSEIFDDQFSVERPDGSNFTLKIRSTKLEDSAMYFCASSRIAGPTYNEQFFGPGTRLTVL.